This entry features one TCR beta chain sequence. The data were produced by immunoSEQ multiplex PCR, yet TCRdb's version contains in-frame clones alone and is incomplete. The data contain about 64,000 clones, less than 85% of them singletons. The V gene end was trimmed by 2 bases and the J gene end by 1 base; junction bases not matched to a gene: 5. This CDR3 contains 16 residues. Germline V gene sequence: CDR1 SGHAT, CDR2 FQNNGV. The data derive from a study of blood T cell repertoires in COVID-19. Study at large: Sources were T cells, B-cell-depleted T cells, or PBMCs; the material itself was cDNA or gDNA.

Material for sequencing was peripheral blood. The clonotype was recovered from a human donor in a cohort sampled during active COVID-19. The V and J genes are TRBV11-2 and TRBJ2-7, with 10 nucleotides matching TRBD1. The CDR3 sequence: CASSLRGDRGSYEQYF. CDR3 DNA sequence: TGTGCCAGCAGCTTAAGGGGGGACAGGGGTTCCTACGAGCAGTACTTC.